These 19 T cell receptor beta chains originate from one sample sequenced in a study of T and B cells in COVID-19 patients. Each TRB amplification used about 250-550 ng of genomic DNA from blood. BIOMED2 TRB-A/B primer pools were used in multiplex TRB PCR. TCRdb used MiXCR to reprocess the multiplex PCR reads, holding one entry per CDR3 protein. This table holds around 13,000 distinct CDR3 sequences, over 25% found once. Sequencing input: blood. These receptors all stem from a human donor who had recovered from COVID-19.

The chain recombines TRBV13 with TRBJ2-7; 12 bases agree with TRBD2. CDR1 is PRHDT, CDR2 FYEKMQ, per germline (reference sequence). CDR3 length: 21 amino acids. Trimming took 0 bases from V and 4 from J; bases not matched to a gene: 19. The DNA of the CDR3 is TGTGCCAGCAGCTTAGGCAACAGGCTAGCGGGAGGGCCGGCGTCTGGGTACGAGCAGTACTTC. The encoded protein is CASSLGNRLAGGPASGYEQYF.

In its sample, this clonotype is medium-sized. CDR3 nucleotides: TGTGCCACCAGCAGAACGTACGAGGCAACTAATGAAAAACTGTTTTTT. Encoded protein: CATSRTYEATNEKLFF. The chain couples TRBV15 to TRBJ1-4; D uncertain. V lost 2 bases, J lost 0 bases, and 10 bases lay in between. The CDR3 is 16 residues long. CDR1 and CDR2 (germline): LNHNV, YYDKDF (reference sequence).

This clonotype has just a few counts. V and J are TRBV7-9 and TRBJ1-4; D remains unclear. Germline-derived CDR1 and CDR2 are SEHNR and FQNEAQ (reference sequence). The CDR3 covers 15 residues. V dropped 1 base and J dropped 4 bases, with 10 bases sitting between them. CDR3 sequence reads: CASSLGSVHNEKLFF. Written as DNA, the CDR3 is TGTGCCAGCAGCTTAGGTTCAGTTCATAATGAAAAACTGTTTTTT.

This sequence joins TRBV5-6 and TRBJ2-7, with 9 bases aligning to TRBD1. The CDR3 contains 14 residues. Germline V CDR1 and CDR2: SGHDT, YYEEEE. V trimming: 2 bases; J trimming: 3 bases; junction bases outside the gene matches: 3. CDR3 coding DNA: TGTGCCAGCAGCTTAATGGACAGGGGCTACGAGCAGTACTTC. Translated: CASSLMDRGYEQYF. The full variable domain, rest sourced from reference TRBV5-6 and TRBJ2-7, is DAGVTQSPTHLIKTRGQQVTLRCSPKSGHDTVSWYQQALGQGPQFIFQYYEEEERQRGNFPDRFSGHQFPNYSSELNVNALLLGDSALYLCASSLMDRGYEQYFGPGTRLTVT.

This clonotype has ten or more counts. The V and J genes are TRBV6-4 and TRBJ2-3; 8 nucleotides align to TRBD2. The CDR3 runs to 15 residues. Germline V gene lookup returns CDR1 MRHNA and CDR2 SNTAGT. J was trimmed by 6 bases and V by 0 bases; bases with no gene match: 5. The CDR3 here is CASSDSAGEVDTQYF. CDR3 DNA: TGTGCCAGCAGTGACTCAGCGGGAGAGGTCGATACGCAGTATTTT.

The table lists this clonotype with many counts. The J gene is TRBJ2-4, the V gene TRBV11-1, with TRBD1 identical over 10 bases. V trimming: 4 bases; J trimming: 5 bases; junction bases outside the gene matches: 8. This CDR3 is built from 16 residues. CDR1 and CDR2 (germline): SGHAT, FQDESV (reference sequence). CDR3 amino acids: CASSSRDRGIQNIQYF. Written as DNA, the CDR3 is TGTGCCAGCAGCTCCCGGGACAGGGGTATCCAAAACATTCAGTACTTC.

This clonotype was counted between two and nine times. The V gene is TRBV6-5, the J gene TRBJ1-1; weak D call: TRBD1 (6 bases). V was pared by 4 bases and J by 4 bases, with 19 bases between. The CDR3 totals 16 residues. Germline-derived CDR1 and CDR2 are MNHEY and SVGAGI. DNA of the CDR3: TGTGCCAGCAGTTGGACGAGCCGGGGGACACTCACTGAAGCTTTCTTT. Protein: CASSWTSRGTLTEAFF.

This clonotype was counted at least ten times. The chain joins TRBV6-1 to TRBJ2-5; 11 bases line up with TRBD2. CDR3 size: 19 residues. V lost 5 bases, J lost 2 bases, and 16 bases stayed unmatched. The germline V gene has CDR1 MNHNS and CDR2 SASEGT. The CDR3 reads CASSQIRRSGTSGQETQYF. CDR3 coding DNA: TGTGCCAGCAGTCAGATAAGAAGGTCCGGGACTAGCGGACAAGAGACCCAGTACTTC.

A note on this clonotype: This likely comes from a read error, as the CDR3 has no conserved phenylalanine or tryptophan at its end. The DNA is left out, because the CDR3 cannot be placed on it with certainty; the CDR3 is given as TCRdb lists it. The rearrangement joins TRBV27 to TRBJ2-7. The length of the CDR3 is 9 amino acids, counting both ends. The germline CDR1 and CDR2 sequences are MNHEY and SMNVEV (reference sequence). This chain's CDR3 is CASSLSPLA.

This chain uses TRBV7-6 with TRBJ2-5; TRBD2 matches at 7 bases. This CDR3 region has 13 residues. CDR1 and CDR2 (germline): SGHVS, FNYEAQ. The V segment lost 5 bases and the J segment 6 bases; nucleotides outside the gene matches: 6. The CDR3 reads CASSPGLGQTQYF. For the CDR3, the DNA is TGTGCCAGCAGCCCCGGACTAGGTCAGACCCAGTACTTC.

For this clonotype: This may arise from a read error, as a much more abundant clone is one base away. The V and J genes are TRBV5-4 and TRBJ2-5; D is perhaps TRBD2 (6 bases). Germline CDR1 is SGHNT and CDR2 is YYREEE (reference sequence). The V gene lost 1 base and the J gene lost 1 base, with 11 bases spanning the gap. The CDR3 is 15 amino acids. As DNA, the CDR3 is TGTGCCAGCAGCTTGTCCGCTAGCGTCCAAGAGACCCAGTACTTC. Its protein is CASSLSASVQETQYF.

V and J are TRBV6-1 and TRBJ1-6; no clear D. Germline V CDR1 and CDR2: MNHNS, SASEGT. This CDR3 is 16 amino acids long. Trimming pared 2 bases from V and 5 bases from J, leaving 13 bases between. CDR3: CASSESGLLNNSPLHF. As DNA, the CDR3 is TGTGCCAGCAGTGAATCAGGACTTCTGAATAATTCACCCCTCCACTTT.

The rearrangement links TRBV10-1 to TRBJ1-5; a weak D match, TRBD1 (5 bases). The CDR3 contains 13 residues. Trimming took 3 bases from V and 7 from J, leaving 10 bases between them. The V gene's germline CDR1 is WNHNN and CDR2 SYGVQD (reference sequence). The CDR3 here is CASSDWGEQPQHF. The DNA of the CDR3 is TGCGCCAGCAGTGATTGGGGGGAACAGCCCCAGCATTTT.

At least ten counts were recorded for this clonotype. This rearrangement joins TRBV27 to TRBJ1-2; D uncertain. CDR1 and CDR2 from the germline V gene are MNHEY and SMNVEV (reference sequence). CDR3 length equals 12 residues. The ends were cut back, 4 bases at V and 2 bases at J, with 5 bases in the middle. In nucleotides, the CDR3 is TGTGCCAGCAGTTCTGGCAACTATGGCTACACCTTC. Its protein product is CASSSGNYGYTF.

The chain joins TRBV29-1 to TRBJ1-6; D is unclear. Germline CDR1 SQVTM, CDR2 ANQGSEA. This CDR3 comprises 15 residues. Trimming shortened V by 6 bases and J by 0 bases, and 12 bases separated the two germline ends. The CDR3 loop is CSVKVSGSYNSPLHF. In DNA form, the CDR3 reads TGCAGCGTGAAAGTTAGTGGCTCCTATAATTCACCCCTCCACTTT.

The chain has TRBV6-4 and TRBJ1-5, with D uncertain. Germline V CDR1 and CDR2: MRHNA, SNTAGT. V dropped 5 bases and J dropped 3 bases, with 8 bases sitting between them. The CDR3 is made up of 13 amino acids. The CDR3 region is CASSQRPNQPQHF. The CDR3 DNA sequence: TGTGCCAGCAGTCAACGGCCCAATCAGCCCCAGCATTTT.

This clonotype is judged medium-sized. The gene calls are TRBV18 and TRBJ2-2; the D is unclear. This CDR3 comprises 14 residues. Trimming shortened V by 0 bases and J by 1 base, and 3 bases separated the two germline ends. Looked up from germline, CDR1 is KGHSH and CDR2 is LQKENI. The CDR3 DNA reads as TGTGCCAGCTCACCACCGGGGAACACCGGGGAGCTGTTTTTT. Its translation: CASSPPGNTGELFF. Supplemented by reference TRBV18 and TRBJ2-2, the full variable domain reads NAGVMQNPRHLVRRRGQEARLRCSPMKGHSHVYWYRQLPEEGLKFMVYLQKENIIDESGMPKERFSAEFPKEGPSILRIQQVVRGDSAAYFCASSPPGNTGELFFGEGSRLTVL.

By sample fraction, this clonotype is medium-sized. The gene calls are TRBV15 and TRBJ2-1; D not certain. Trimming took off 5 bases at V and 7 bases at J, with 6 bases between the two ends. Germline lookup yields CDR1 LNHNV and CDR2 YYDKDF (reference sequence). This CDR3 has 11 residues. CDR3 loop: CATSSFNEQFF. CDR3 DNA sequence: TGTGCCACCAGCTCCTTTAATGAGCAGTTCTTC.

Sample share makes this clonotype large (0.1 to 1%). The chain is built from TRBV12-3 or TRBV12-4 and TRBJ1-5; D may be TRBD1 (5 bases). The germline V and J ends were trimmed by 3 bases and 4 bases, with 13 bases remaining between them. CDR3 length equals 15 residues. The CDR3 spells CASSLDQGSNQPQHF. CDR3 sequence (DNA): TGTGCCAGCAGTTTGGATCAGGGATCGAATCAGCCCCAGCATTTT.